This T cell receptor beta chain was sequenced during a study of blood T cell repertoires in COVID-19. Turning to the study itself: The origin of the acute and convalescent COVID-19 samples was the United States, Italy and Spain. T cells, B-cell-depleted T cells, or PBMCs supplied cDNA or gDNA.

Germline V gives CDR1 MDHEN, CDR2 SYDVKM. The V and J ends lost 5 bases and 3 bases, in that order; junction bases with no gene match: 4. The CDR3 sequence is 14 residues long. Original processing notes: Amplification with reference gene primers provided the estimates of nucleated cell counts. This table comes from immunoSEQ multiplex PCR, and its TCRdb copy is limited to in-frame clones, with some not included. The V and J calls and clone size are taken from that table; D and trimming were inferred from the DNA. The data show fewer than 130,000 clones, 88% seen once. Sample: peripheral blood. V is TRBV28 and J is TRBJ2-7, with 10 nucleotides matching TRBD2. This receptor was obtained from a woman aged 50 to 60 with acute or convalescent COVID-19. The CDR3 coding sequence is TGTGCCAGCAGTGAGACTAGCGGGTACTACGAGCAGTACTTC. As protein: CASSETSGYYEQYF.